This T cell receptor beta chain appears in the sequencing data of a study of T cells after yellow fever vaccination. About the research overall: Fractions with few cells were prepared using SMART-Seq v4 Ultra Low Input. Findings and limits, study-wide: Most clones from primary vaccination were detected again post-booster (about 95% CD4, roughly 91% CD8).

In making TCR cDNA, 5'RACE template switching added a universal primer site and UMIs to it. TCRdb passed the 5' RACE reads through MiXCR, listing each CDR3 protein once. The table records some 240,000 distinct CDR3 sequences, around 5.2% of them present only once. The sample holds many counts of this clonotype. Its target is unknown. The CDR3 loop spans 14 amino acids. V was cut by 4 bases and J by 3 bases, with 12 bases left in between. Germline V gene lookup returns CDR1 MNHEY and CDR2 SVGAGI. Specimen: CD4+ T cells sorted from PBMCs, collected on the day of the yellow fever booster vaccination. The receptor was isolated from a young man who received the YFV17D yellow fever vaccine. The V and J genes are TRBV6-5 and TRBJ2-5; a possible D gene is TRBD2 (6 bases). CDR3 sequence: CASSSPPGEETQYF. In DNA, the CDR3 is TGTGCCAGCAGTTCCCCTCCGGGAGAAGAGACCCAGTACTTC.